Listed below are T cell receptor beta chains from one sample, sequenced in a study of blood T cell repertoires in COVID-19. Method: immunoSEQ multiplex PCR; TCRdb's copy keeps in-frame clones and lacks some. Of some 260,000 clones in the sample, approximately 90% were seen once. Sequencing used peripheral blood. The receptors were sampled from a woman aged 40 to 50 who had recovered from COVID-19. Each CDR3 is given with its conserved first and last residue. D genes are given only for firm matches. The size entry is marked missing in some rows and otherwise reads once, few, many or a size class.

>NA|NA|TRBJ1-3|TRBV9|17
CASSPRLTGLSGNTIYF
TGTGCCAGCAGCCCGCGATTAACAGGGTTGTCTGGAAACACCATATATTTT
>TRBD2|few|TRBJ2-1|TRBV4-3|18
CASSQEWLGSGGYNEQFF
TGCGCCAGCAGCCAAGAATGGTTGGGTAGCGGGGGCTACAATGAGCAGTTCTTC
>TRBD2|NA|TRBJ2-1|TRBV6-2/TRBV6-3|16
CASSSPGLAGVREQFF
TGTGCCAGCAGTTCACCGGGACTAGCGGGAGTACGAGAGCAGTTCTTC
>TRBD2|NA|TRBJ2-1|TRBV20-1|14
CSASLAGVSNEQFF
TGCAGTGCCAGTTTAGCGGGAGTAAGCAATGAGCAGTTCTTC
>NA|few|TRBJ2-7|TRBV2|13
CASSGQGTYEQYF
TGTGCCAGCAGTGGGCAGGGAACCTACGAGCAGTACTTC
>TRBD1|NA|TRBJ2-4|TRBV28|16
CASKQQGELAKNIQYF
TGTGCCAGCAAACAACAGGGGGAACTAGCCAAAAACATTCAGTACTTC
>TRBD1|NA|TRBJ2-1|TRBV7-3|15
CASSRAGGSYNEQFF
TGTGCCAGCAGCCGGGCAGGGGGCTCCTACAATGAGCAGTTCTTC
>TRBD1|NA|TRBJ2-5|TRBV2|13
CASSFGTVETQYF
TGTGCCAGCAGTTTCGGGACAGTAGAGACCCAGTACTTC
>TRBD1|NA|TRBJ2-2|TRBV4-3|19
CASSPSIVKGQGNTGELFF
TGCGCCAGCAGCCCCTCGATAGTTAAGGGACAGGGGAACACCGGGGAGCTGTTTTTT
>NA|NA|TRBJ2-7|TRBV5-6|13
CASSYRSSYEQYF
TGTGCCAGCAGTTACAGGTCCTCCTACGAGCAGTACTTC
>TRBD1|NA|TRBJ1-1|TRBV6-5|14
CASSPPGGPAEAFF
TGTGCCAGCAGTCCACCAGGGGGCCCGGCTGAAGCTTTCTTT
>TRBD1|NA|TRBJ1-2|TRBV30|11
CAWKRGRYYTF
TGTGCCTGGAAGAGGGGGCGATACTACACCTTC
>TRBD2|NA|TRBJ2-1|TRBV18|15
CASSPLSAGAGEQFF
TGTGCCAGCTCACCTTTGTCCGCGGGAGCAGGTGAGCAGTTCTTC
>TRBD1|NA|TRBJ2-5|TRBV2|13
CASTRDRGETQYF
TGTGCCAGCACTAGGGACAGGGGAGAGACCCAGTACTTC
>NA|NA|TRBJ2-3|TRBV9|15
CASSPRTAFTDTQYF
TGTGCCAGCAGCCCGCGGACAGCATTCACAGATACGCAGTATTTT
>TRBD2|once|TRBJ2-5|TRBV7-2|14
CASSPAGLAETQYF
TGTGCCAGCAGCCCCGCCGGACTAGCAGAGACCCAGTACTTC
>NA|NA|TRBJ1-4|TRBV2|12
CASSERTVQLFF
TGTGCCAGCAGTGAAAGGACAGTCCAACTGTTTTTT
>TRBD2|NA|TRBJ2-1|TRBV11-1|16
CASSSYNAWGGNEQFF
TGTGCCAGCAGCTCCTACAATGCATGGGGGGGGAATGAGCAGTTCTTC
>NA|NA|TRBJ2-3|TRBV11-2|15
CASSLAGANTDTQYF
TGTGCCAGCAGCTTAGCGGGAGCGAACACAGATACGCAGTATTTT
>TRBD2|NA|TRBJ2-1|TRBV13|17
CASSLKLAVSSYNEQFF
TGTGCCAGCAGCTTAAAACTAGCGGTGAGCTCCTACAATGAGCAGTTCTTC
>NA|NA|TRBJ2-3|TRBV18|13
CASSGVVTDTQYF
TGTGCCAGCTCCGGGGTCGTCACAGATACGCAGTATTTT
>NA|NA|TRBJ2-3|TRBV19|17
CASSMSGLRASPDTQYF
TGTGCCAGTAGTATGTCCGGGTTGAGAGCCTCCCCGGATACGCAGTATTTT
>TRBD1|NA|TRBJ2-3|TRBV9|15
CASSDQQGVTDTQYF
TGTGCCAGCAGCGACCAACAGGGGGTCACAGATACGCAGTATTTT
>TRBD1|NA|TRBJ2-2|TRBV19|16
CASSIGGQAPGGELFF
TGTGCCAGTAGTATCGGGGGACAGGCCCCGGGCGGGGAGCTGTTTTTT
>NA|once|TRBJ2-7|TRBV6-6|13
CASQGPEGYEQYF
TGTGCCAGTCAGGGACCGGAGGGTTACGAGCAGTACTTC
>NA|NA|TRBJ1-1|TRBV7-2|13
CASSLVRAAEAFF
TGTGCCAGCAGCTTAGTCAGGGCGGCTGAAGCTTTCTTT
>NA|few|TRBJ1-1|TRBV18|14
CASSPDITNTEAFF
TGTGCCAGCTCCCCGGACATAACGAACACTGAAGCTTTCTTT
>TRBD1|NA|TRBJ2-1|TRBV3-1/TRBV3-2|14
CASSKGTGGSEQFF
TGTGCCAGCAGCAAAGGGACAGGGGGAAGTGAGCAGTTCTTC
>TRBD2|NA|TRBJ2-2|TRBV4-2|16
CASSHIGGSNTGELFF
TGTGCCAGCAGCCATATCGGGGGGTCGAACACCGGGGAGCTGTTTTTT
>NA|NA|TRBJ2-7|TRBV11-3|14
CASSLAGANYEQYF
TGTGCCAGCAGCTTAGCGGGAGCGAACTACGAGCAGTACTTC
>NA|few|TRBJ2-1|TRBV11-3|14
CASSTPPGNGEQFF
TGTGCCAGCAGCACTCCCCCCGGGAACGGTGAGCAGTTCTTC
>NA|few|TRBJ1-6|TRBV19|14
CASGTTGANSPLHF
TGTGCCAGTGGAACAACAGGAGCAAATTCACCCCTCCACTTT
>NA|NA|TRBJ2-5|TRBV5-4|13
CASSPRMQETQYF
TGTGCCAGCAGTCCTAGAATGCAAGAGACCCAGTACTTC
>NA|NA|TRBJ2-7|TRBV5-4|11
CASSLGWAQYF
TGTGCCAGCAGCTTGGGCTGGGCGCAGTACTTC
>TRBD1|NA|TRBJ2-2|TRBV5-4|15
CASSLDRGSAGELFF
TGTGCCAGCAGCTTAGACAGGGGAAGCGCCGGGGAGCTGTTTTTT
>TRBD1|NA|TRBJ2-7|TRBV15|15
CATSREGQGYYEQYF
TGTGCCACCAGCAGAGAAGGACAGGGTTACTACGAGCAGTACTTC
>TRBD2|NA|TRBJ2-7|TRBV7-3|13
CASSLAGVNEQYF
TGTGCCAGCAGCTTGGCGGGAGTTAACGAGCAGTACTTC
>NA|NA|TRBJ2-7|TRBV6-1|15
CASSEMSSGTYEQYF
TGTGCCAGCAGTGAAATGTCTTCAGGTACCTACGAGCAGTACTTC
>TRBD2|NA|TRBJ2-5|TRBV6-2/TRBV6-3|14
CASSYLAGEETQYF
TGTGCCAGCAGTTATCTAGCGGGAGAAGAGACCCAGTACTTC